This T cell receptor (beta chain) was observed in a study of T cells after yellow fever vaccination. Across the whole study: Preparation of fractions with low cell numbers was performed using SMART-Seq v4 Ultra Low Input. The study's findings and limits: Repertoires sorted by FACS could include abundant clonotypes that are contaminants from the bulk population. Most primary-vaccination clones recurred post-booster (roughly 96% CD4, over 70% CD8).

The germline CDR1 and CDR2 sequences are DFQATT and SNEGSKA (reference sequence). This CDR3 has 13 residues. The germline V and J ends were trimmed by 2 bases and 6 bases, with 10 bases remaining between them. Points on this clonotype: Its antigen is not identified.

The 5'RACE template-switching step produced TCR cDNA and added a universal primer site and UMIs. TCRdb reanalysed the 5' RACE reads using MiXCR and keeps one entry per CDR3 protein. The data show about 320,000 distinct CDR3 sequences, about an eighth seen once. This TCR came from a man between 18 and 35 years old who received the YFV17D yellow fever vaccine. This specimen was CD4+ T cells sorted from PBMCs, taken 15 days after the yellow fever booster vaccination. The chain couples TRBV20-1 to TRBJ1-4; weak D call: TRBD1 (6 bases). CDR3: CSARRGVYEKLFF. Here the CDR3 DNA reads TGCAGTGCTAGAAGGGGGGTTTATGAAAAACTGTTTTTT.